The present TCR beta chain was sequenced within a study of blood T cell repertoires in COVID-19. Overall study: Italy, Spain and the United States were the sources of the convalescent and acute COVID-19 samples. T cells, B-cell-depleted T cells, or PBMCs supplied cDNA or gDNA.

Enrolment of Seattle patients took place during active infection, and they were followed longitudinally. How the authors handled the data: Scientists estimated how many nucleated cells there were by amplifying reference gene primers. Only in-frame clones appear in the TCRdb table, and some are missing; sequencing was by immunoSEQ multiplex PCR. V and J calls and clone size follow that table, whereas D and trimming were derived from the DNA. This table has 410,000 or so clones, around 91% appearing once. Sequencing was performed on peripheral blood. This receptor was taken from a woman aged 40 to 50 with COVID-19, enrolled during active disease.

The CDR3 nucleotides read TGTGCCAGTAGTTCTTCTCGACTAGCGGGAGGGGCAGATACGCAGTATTTT. Its protein is CASSSSRLAGGADTQYF. The V call is TRBV19, the J call TRBJ2-3, with 14 bases matching TRBD2. Germline CDR1 is LNHDA and CDR2 is SQIVND (reference sequence). After removal of 5 bases from V and 4 bases from J, the junction contained 8 bases not matched to a gene. The CDR3 spans 17 residues.